This T cell receptor beta chain is from a study of CD8+CD57+ T cells in acquired aplastic anemia. Study-wide background: The study obtained an average of roughly 3 ug of DNA from sorted CD4+ and CD8+ cells.

The CDR3 covers 14 residues. V dropped 5 bases and J dropped 6 bases, with 11 bases sitting between them. Germline CDR1 and CDR2: MNHEY and SVGAGI. Profiling of TCR beta VDJ combinations and CDR3 sequences used genomic DNA as template. TCRdb used MiXCR to reprocess the reads, holding one entry per CDR3 protein. The sample holds around 290,000 distinct CDR3 sequences, roughly 61% seen once. Points from the study as a whole: Shared by patients and controls, some 29 CD8+ CDR3s were abundant in patients. Researchers reported that CD8+ Simpson's diversity was not significantly different in patients versus controls.

A remark on this clonotype: The antigen is unknown.

The patients chosen for sequencing had shown expansion of CD8+CD57+ cells (detected by flow cytometry). By the time of blood sampling, patients had still received no therapy. The chain joins TRBV6-5 to TRBJ1-6; tentative D call: TRBD1 (6 bases). Sequenced input: sorted CD4+, CD8+, or CD8+CD57+ T cells (not recorded which) from PBMCs. This sequence was found in a human donor with aplastic anemia. The CDR3, as DNA: TGTGCCAGCAGTCCAGGGGCCCCTAATTCACCCCTCCACTTT. Its translation: CASSPGAPNSPLHF.